This T cell receptor (beta chain) was sequenced in a study of graft-versus-host responses after intestinal transplantation. On the study more broadly: For about three years after anti-thymocyte globulin induction, all recipients took tacrolimus and steroids. Notes on the study in general: Detected in recipient marrow were GvH clones, some of which were first observed in ileum or blood. Maximum circulating GvH clone levels tracked with early post-transplant HvG decreases.

As concerns this clone: Antigen unknown.

Between the trimmed V and J ends, which lost 3 bases and 4 bases, there was a span of 4 bases. Looked up from germline, CDR1 is MDHEN and CDR2 is SYDVKM. This CDR3 has 11 residues. Measured with immunoSEQ multiplex PCR; TCRdb has only the in-frame clones, and not every one. Seen here are 55,000 to 70,000 clones, around nine tenths observed once, and the top ten hold more than 2.5%. This specimen consisted of PBMCs, obtained around 120 days after intestinal transplantation. The receptor's source is a human patient who received an intestinal transplant, so some T cells may come from the graft donor. The chain carries TRBV28 and TRBJ2-7; D remains unclear. CDR3 in amino acids: CASSFRYEQYF. DNA of the CDR3: TGTGCCAGCAGTTTTAGGTACGAGCAGTACTTC. Full variable domain (remainder filled in from reference TRBV28 and TRBJ2-7): DVKVTQSSRYLVKRTGEKVFLECVQDMDHENMFWYRQDPGLGLRLIYFSYDVKMKEKGDIPEGYSVSREKKERFSLILESASTNQTSMYLCASSFRYEQYFGPGTRLTVT.